This T cell receptor beta chain was observed in a study of T cell repertoires in cytomegalovirus infection (dated by TCRdb to between 2018 and 2021). Background on the whole study: Donor HLA type was relevant to the analysis, because carriage of CMV infection together with the matching HLA type was indicated by public TCR beta signatures.

The run used an Illumina HiSeq 1500. The raw public data were reprocessed by TCRdb itself: fastp quality trimming at Q25, MiXCR clonotype calling, in-frame beta chains only. Rows with one shared CDR3 protein collapse into an entry with the most common genes and DNA. This sample has 150,000 to 200,000 distinct CDR3 sequences in its table, and about an eighth of those were observed once. The ten largest account for roughly 30% of the sample. This clonotype was observed at least ten times. Its cognate antigen has yet to be identified. Within one base of it there is no much larger clone, and no base qualities were kept. Results and caveats for the whole study, not just this receptor: The ex vivo response was dominated by HLA-C-restricted CMV-specific TCR beta clonotypes, which also provided the single most frequent clonotype in two of eight donors. Carriers of CMV infection plus the relevant HLA type were discriminated by the cumulative frequency of public TCR beta family members in the study cohort and in an independent approximately 360-donor cohort.

The germline V gene (reference sequence) provides CDR1 MNHNY and CDR2 SVGAGI. V trim: 2 bases; J trim: 6 bases; unmatched bases: 11. From the cysteine through the phenylalanine, the CDR3 covers 17 amino acids. Only CDR3 DNA remains: 51 bases, in frame from the first base. The receptor comes from a human donor in good health (CMV status not recorded). Some clones in this sample may be carry-over from other donors' samples. The chain is made from TRBV6-6 and TRBJ2-1; TRBD1 fits 9 bases in the junction. Sequenced: PBMCs. The DNA sequence is TGTGCCAGCAGTTACCCATCCGGGACAGGGAGCGGCAATGAGCAGTTCTTC. Translated, it gives CASSYPSGTGSGNEQFF.